The clone carrying this T cell receptor beta chain was observed a handful of times. Its specificity is not known. Generated by immunoSEQ multiplex PCR, the TCRdb table keeps only in-frame clones and is missing some. The table records 97,000 or so clones, approximately 90% of them present only once. The data belong to a study of T cell responses to AZD1222 COVID-19 vaccine. The CDR3 runs 17 residues. The junction had 13 bases not matched to a gene; V was cut back by 3 bases and J by 2 bases. Per the germline V gene, CDR1 is SGDLS and CDR2 is YYNGEE. Study-wide results and limits: Repertoire sampling occurred only after the peak T cell response. White British donors predominated, females outnumbered males, and clonal diversity was possibly underestimated. An increase in Spike-specific TCR breadth and depth was observed after two AZD1222 doses.

Second-dose schedules of about 4 or about 12 weeks were combined. This chain links TRBV9 with TRBJ2-5; 7 positions agree with TRBD2. The TCR was taken from an adult who received the AZD1222 COVID-19 vaccine. The sample here was peripheral blood, taken 28 days after the second AZD1222 dose. As DNA, the CDR3 is TGTGCCAGCAGCGGAGACCTTGGCACTAGCGAACAAGAGACCCAGTACTTC. Protein product: CASSGDLGTSEQETQYF.